Listed here are 14 T cell receptor beta chains from one sample, sequenced in a study of shared clonotypes between healthy human individuals. Clones were read by immunoSEQ multiplex PCR, and TCRdb kept only the in-frame ones, dropping some. The data show 2 million to 2.5 million clones, about 94% seen once. The specimen sequenced was naive CD4+ T cells sorted from blood. Indicated subset: CD45RA+ positively selected. Every receptor here comes from a man younger than 35 in good health.

The chain joins TRBV11-2 to TRBJ2-3, with D possibly being TRBD1 or TRBD2 (6 bases each). Germline values: CDR1 SGHAT, CDR2 FQNNGV. The CDR3 is 14 residues long. Trimming removed 4 bases from V and 2 bases from J, with 10 bases in between. The CDR3 DNA is TGTGCCAGCAGCTCCGGGGGCTACACAGATACGCAGTATTTT. Its protein product is CASSSGGYTDTQYF.

CDR3 nucleotides: TGTGCCAGCAGTGGAGGGACAGGGAAGTACTTC. It specifies CASSGGTGKYF. J is TRBJ2-7 and V is TRBV6-5; 9 bases are a match to TRBD1. The CDR3 extends over 11 amino acids. V shed 5 bases and J 11 bases; nucleotides not matched to a gene: 4. Germline V gene sequence: CDR1 MNHEY, CDR2 SVGAGI.

A word on this clone: This sample includes further DNA sequences coding for the same CDR3. The chain recombines TRBV2 with TRBJ1-5; maybe TRBD1 (5 bases). Looked up from germline, CDR1 is SNHLY and CDR2 is FYNNEI. This CDR3 is 13 amino acids long. Deletions cut 8 bases from V and 1 base from J, with 9 bases between. For the CDR3, the DNA is TGTGCCAGCTCGGGGGACAGCAATCAGCCCCAGCATTTT. The encoded protein is CASSGDSNQPQHF.

About this clone: Other DNA sequences of this sample code for an identical CDR3. V and J are TRBV30 and TRBJ1-5; 10 bases are a match to TRBD1. The germline V gene has CDR1 GTSNPN and CDR2 SVGIG (reference sequence). The CDR3 contains 14 residues. Unmatched junction bases numbered 7, after V lost 5 bases and J lost 6 bases. The CDR3 region is CAWSGTGDSQPQHF. CDR3 nucleotides: TGTGCCTGGTCCGGGACAGGGGACAGTCAGCCCCAGCATTTT.

The rearrangement links TRBV7-8 to TRBJ2-7, with 13 bases fitting TRBD2. The CDR3 spans 18 residues. Germline assignment: CDR1 SGHVS and CDR2 FQNEAQ. V was clipped by 5 bases and J by 4 bases; unmatched bases: 14. CDR3 sequence reads: CASSLRGGLAGAGYEQYF. DNA for the CDR3: TGTGCCAGCAGCCTCAGGGGCGGACTAGCGGGAGCAGGATACGAGCAGTACTTC. The full variable domain, its missing parts supplied by reference TRBV7-8 and TRBJ2-7, is GAGVSQSPRYKVAKRGQDVALRCDPISGHVSLFWYQQALGQGPEFLTYFQNEAQLDKSGLPSDRFFAERPEGSVSTLKIQRTQQEDSAVYLCASSLRGGLAGAGYEQYFGPGTRLTVT.

This CDR3 reads CATRRTGYDKNIQYF. CDR3 coding DNA: TGTGCCACCAGACGGACAGGGTACGACAAAAACATTCAGTACTTC. V gene TRBV15 combines with J gene TRBJ2-4, with 8 bases matching TRBD1. This CDR3 contains 15 residues. V was pared by 6 bases and J by 3 bases, with 7 bases of the junction left unmatched. Germline lookup yields CDR1 LNHNV and CDR2 YYDKDF (reference sequence).

This CDR3 reads CASSEAKAGGDEQFF. The CDR3, as DNA: TGTGCCAGCAGTGAAGCCAAAGCGGGAGGGGATGAGCAGTTCTTC. The chain joins TRBV6-1 to TRBJ2-1; 10 bases are a match to TRBD2. The J segment lost 8 bases and the V segment lost 0 bases, leaving 4 bases of the junction unmatched. In germline, CDR1 is MNHNS, CDR2 SASEGT. The CDR3 is 15 amino acids.

The rearrangement uses TRBV7-6 and TRBJ2-7; TRBD2 matches 11 bases. The ends lost 5 bases at V and 5 bases at J; junction bases unmatched: 14. Germline loops: CDR1 SGHVS, CDR2 FNYEAQ. The CDR3 spans 17 residues. CDR3: CASSPGYTSGRAHEQYF. The DNA for the CDR3 is TGTGCCAGCAGCCCGGGGTATACTAGCGGGAGAGCTCACGAGCAGTACTTC.

The chain combines TRBV5-1 with TRBJ2-1, with D uncertain. Germline CDR1 and CDR2: SGHRS and YFSETQ. Trimming took off 2 bases at V and 8 bases at J, with 11 bases between the two ends. The CDR3 covers 13 residues. The CDR3 region has the DNA TGCGCCAGCAGCTTATTGGGAAGCCATGAGCAGTTCTTC. Amino acids: CASSLLGSHEQFF.

V gene TRBV10-1 combines with J gene TRBJ1-5, with D perhaps matching TRBD1 (5 bases). The CDR3 extends over 17 amino acids. The V end was cut by 6 bases, the J end by 4 bases, with 22 bases between. The germline CDR1 and CDR2 sequences are WNHNN and SYGVQD (reference sequence). The CDR3 is CASSDRFSGLINQPQHF. The CDR3 DNA is TGCGCCAGCAGCGATCGTTTTTCGGGACTGATAAATCAGCCCCAGCATTTT.

V gene TRBV30 combines with J gene TRBJ1-3, with D perhaps TRBD1 (5 bases). The CDR3 length is 15 residues. The germline CDR1 and CDR2 sequences are GTSNPN and SVGIG (reference sequence). V was cut by 1 base and J by 2 bases, with 12 bases left in between. In DNA, the CDR3 is TGTGCCTGGAGTGGAAATCAGGGACCTGGAAACACCATATATTTT. The encoded protein is CAWSGNQGPGNTIYF.

The chain couples TRBV10-2 to TRBJ2-6; D not resolved. The CDR3 covers 20 residues. V gave up 8 bases and J gave up 3 bases, with 29 bases separating them. CDR1 is WSHSY and CDR2 is SAAADI in the germline V gene. The CDR3 sequence is CASRLGSGDSSLRGANVLTF. Here the CDR3 DNA reads TGCGCCAGCCGCTTGGGTTCCGGAGACTCGTCCCTACGTGGGGCCAACGTCCTGACTTTC.

The V gene is TRBV7-2, the J gene TRBJ1-2; 8 nucleotides align to TRBD1. V shed 0 bases and J 12 bases; nucleotides not matched to a gene: 0. The CDR3 loop spans 11 amino acids. Germline V gene data show CDR1 as SGHTA and CDR2 as FQGNSA. The CDR3 protein is CASSLARGHTF. The CDR3 DNA reads TGTGCCAGCAGCTTAGCCAGGGGGCACACCTTC.

CDR3 loop: CASTGQAGTGELFF. The CDR3 DNA sequence: TGTGCCAGCACCGGACAGGCGGGCACCGGGGAGCTGTTTTTT. This chain uses TRBV6-1 with TRBJ2-2, with 7 positions matching TRBD1. This CDR3 has 14 amino acids. Trimming removed 7 bases from V and 4 bases from J; junction bases left unmatched: 6. CDR1 and CDR2 from the germline V gene are MNHNS and SASEGT.